This TCR beta chain was obtained from a study of T-cell memory formation after mild COVID-19. Germline V gene lookup returns CDR1 MNHNS and CDR2 SASEGT. With V trimmed by 4 bases and J by 4 bases, 0 bases remained unmatched. The CDR3 covers 14 residues. Each CDR3 protein gets one entry after TCRdb re-called the 5' RACE reads with MiXCR. The profile shows about 430,000 distinct CDR3 sequences, around 24% of them singletons. The sequenced material came from PBMCs or a T cell subset sorted from them (not recorded which). The chain uses TRBV6-1 and TRBJ2-5; 13 nucleotides align to TRBD2. This TCR was recovered from an adult woman who had mild COVID-19 (a few samples of this study predate the infection). Cell type and time point are not known. The DNA for the CDR3 is TGTGCCAGCAGTGGACTAGCGGGGGGAGAGACCCAGTACTTC. This codes for CASSGLAGGETQYF.